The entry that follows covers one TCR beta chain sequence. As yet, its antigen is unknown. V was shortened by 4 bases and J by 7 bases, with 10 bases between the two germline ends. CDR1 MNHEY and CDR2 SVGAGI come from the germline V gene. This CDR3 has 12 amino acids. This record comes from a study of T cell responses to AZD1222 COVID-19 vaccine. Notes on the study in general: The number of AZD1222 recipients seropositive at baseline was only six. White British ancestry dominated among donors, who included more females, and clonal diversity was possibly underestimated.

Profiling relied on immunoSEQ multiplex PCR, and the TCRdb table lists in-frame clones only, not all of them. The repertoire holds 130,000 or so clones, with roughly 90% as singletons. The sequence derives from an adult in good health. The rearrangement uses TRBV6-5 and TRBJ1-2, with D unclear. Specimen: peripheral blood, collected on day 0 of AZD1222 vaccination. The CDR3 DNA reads TGTGCCAGCAGTTCCGGTCAGAGTGGCTACACCTTC. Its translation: CASSSGQSGYTF.